The TCR beta chain under discussion was sequenced for a study of early T cells in non-severe SARS-CoV-2 infection. Study at large: Sequencing targeted bulk RNA from unsorted whole blood, leaving chains unpaired. Study-level findings and limits: A preference for anti-spike CD8 responses marked VDJdb matching, which missed private and CD4 specificities.

This CDR3 is built from 17 residues. Germline V gene lookup returns CDR1 MNHEY and CDR2 SMNVEV (reference sequence). Trimming took off 6 bases at V and 4 bases at J, with 19 bases between the two ends. Attached unique molecular identifiers marked individual cDNA molecules. TCRdb redid the calling of the 5' RACE reads with MiXCR, one entry per CDR3 protein. The data contain fewer than 60,000 distinct CDR3 sequences, approximately 8.5% of them seen just once; the ten biggest clones take up approximately 15%. This clonotype was detected ten times or more. The target antigen is unknown. Input material: whole blood. The receptor's source is an adult who was a healthcare worker with PCR-confirmed SARS-CoV-2 infection or an uninfected control (not recorded which). The gene calls are TRBV27 and TRBJ2-6, with D perhaps matching TRBD1 (6 bases). Written as DNA, the CDR3 is TGTGCCAGCAGCCGGCGACAGGCACTATGGGGGGCCAACGTCCTGACTTTC. It codes for CASSRRQALWGANVLTF.